These T cell receptor beta chains were read from a single sample in a study of cytomegalovirus exposure and HLA in healthy donors. Sequencing used immunoSEQ multiplex PCR; TCRdb keeps in-frame clones, though not all of them. This table has under 200,000 clones, 75% appearing once. The material sequenced was PBMCs. The receptor source for this set is a woman in her fifties or sixties in good health and CMV-seropositive. CDR3s include the opening cysteine and the closing phenylalanine or tryptophan. Fields, in order: D gene, J gene, V gene, clone size, CDR3 length, CDR3 protein, CDR3 DNA. D genes are given only for firm matches. A row's size may be missing; if present it is once, few, many or a size class.

TRBD1 TRBJ1-4 TRBV28 few 15 CASSLGTGGGEKLFF TGTGCCAGCAGTTTGGGGACAGGGGGAGGGGAAAAACTGTTTTTT
. TRBJ2-6 TRBV4-1 . 17 CASSHPREVSGANVLTF TGCGCCAGCAGCCACCCCAGGGAGGTCTCTGGGGCCAACGTCCTGACTTTC
TRBD2 TRBJ2-5 TRBV5-1 . 17 CASSFGTSGGHQETQYF TGCGCCAGCAGCTTCGGGACTAGCGGGGGGCATCAAGAGACCCAGTACTTC
. TRBJ2-5 TRBV5-6 once 13 CASSWDKKETQYF TGTGCCAGCAGCTGGGACAAGAAAGAGACCCAGTACTTC
. TRBJ2-3 TRBV7-2 . 15 CASSLADREIDTQYF TGTGCCAGCAGCTTAGCGGATAGGGAGATAGATACGCAGTATTTT
. TRBJ2-2 TRBV2 few 13 CASNGVVTGELFF TGTGCCAGCAACGGGGTGGTAACCGGGGAGCTGTTTTTT
. TRBJ2-7 TRBV7-9 . 13 CASSGDIARLNYF TGTGCCAGCAGCGGTGACATCGCCAGACTAAATTACTTC
. TRBJ1-5 TRBV11-2 . 14 CASSFSDSNQPQHF TGTGCCAGCAGCTTTTCAGATAGCAATCAGCCCCAGCATTTT
TRBD1 TRBJ1-4 TRBV10-3 . 12 CAISRGDEKLFF TGTGCCATCTCCAGGGGGGACGAAAAACTGTTTTTT
. TRBJ2-6 TRBV6-5 . 16 CASSSLDSSGANVLTF TGTGCCAGCAGTTCTCTGGACAGCTCTGGGGCCAACGTCCTGACTTTC
TRBD1 TRBJ2-2 TRBV10-1 . 14 CASGPGQGTGELFF TGCGCCAGCGGACCGGGACAGGGCACCGGGGAGCTGTTTTTT
TRBD2 TRBJ2-2 TRBV28 . 12 CASRLATGELFF TGTGCCAGTAGACTAGCCACCGGGGAGCTGTTTTTT
. TRBJ2-7 TRBV7-3 . 14 CASSQSGVLNEQYF TGTGCCAGCAGCCAATCCGGGGTCCTAAATGAGCAGTACTTC
. TRBJ1-1 TRBV20-1 few 11 CSAPEDTEAFF TGCAGTGCTCCCGAGGACACTGAAGCTTTCTTT
TRBD1 TRBJ2-1 TRBV6-6 once 15 CASSYSTRGPNEQFF TGTGCCAGCAGTTACTCAACCAGGGGGCCTAATGAGCAGTTCTTC
. TRBJ1-1 TRBV7-6 . 14 CASSLAEGRTEAFF TGTGCCAGCAGCTTGGCAGAAGGGAGGACTGAAGCTTTCTTT
. TRBJ2-3 TRBV2 . 14 CASDMTGSTDTQYF TGTGCCAGCGACATGACAGGCAGCACAGATACGCAGTATTTT
. TRBJ2-7 TRBV6-4 . 13 CASSDSAYYEQYF TGTGCCAGCAGTGACTCGGCATATTACGAGCAGTACTTC
. TRBJ2-6 TRBV5-1 . 14 CASSSQSGANVLTF TGCGCCAGCAGCTCGCAGTCTGGGGCCAACGTCCTGACTTTC
TRBD1 TRBJ1-5 TRBV7-9 . 15 CASSPLGTVDTPQHF TGTGCCAGCAGCCCACTAGGGACAGTGGATACCCCCCAGCATTTT
. TRBJ1-5 TRBV5-6 . 14 CASSFGVGNQPQHF TGTGCCAGCAGCTTTGGTGTAGGCAATCAGCCCCAGCATTTT
TRBD1 TRBJ1-1 TRBV19 many 15 CASRGTDYGNTEAFF TGTGCCAGCCGCGGGACAGACTATGGGAACACTGAAGCTTTCTTT
. TRBJ1-3 TRBV6-1 . 15 CASGKGDLSGNTIYF TGTGCCAGCGGGAAGGGGGATTTATCTGGAAACACCATATATTTT
. TRBJ1-1 TRBV5-1 . 15 CASSLASGLNTEAFF TGCGCCAGCAGCTTGGCCTCAGGGTTGAACACTGAAGCTTTCTTT
. TRBJ1-1 TRBV4-1 . 12 CASSGRGNEAFF TGCGCCAGCAGCGGGCGGGGGAATGAAGCTTTCTTT
. TRBJ2-3 TRBV5-1 . 15 CASSATVTSTDTQYF TGCGCCAGCTCCGCGACTGTAACTAGCACAGATACGCAGTATTTT
TRBD1 TRBJ1-1 TRBV19 . 15 CASSIITGVGTEAFF TGTGCCAGTAGTATTATCACAGGGGTGGGCACTGAAGCTTTCTTT
TRBD1 TRBJ1-5 TRBV4-1 few 15 CASSQGQGVGQPQHF TGCGCCAGCAGCCAAGGTCAGGGGGTCGGGCAGCCCCAGCATTTT
TRBD1 TRBJ1-1 TRBV4-1 . 18 CASSQGLGTGNRNTEAFF TGCGCCAGCAGCCAAGGGCTGGGGACAGGGAACCGGAACACTGAAGCTTTCTTT
. TRBJ1-3 TRBV2 . 14 CASKRESGGNTIYF TGTGCCAGCAAAAGGGAGTCGGGGGGAAACACCATATATTTT
. TRBJ1-1 TRBV13 . 17 CASSLALGSLILAEAFF TGTGCCAGCAGCTTAGCGCTCGGGTCGCTGATTTTGGCTGAAGCTTTCTTT
. TRBJ1-6 TRBV27 . 15 CASRTFGSYNSPLHF TGTGCCAGCAGAACGTTCGGGTCCTATAATTCACCCCTCCACTTT
TRBD1 TRBJ2-7 TRBV19 . 14 CASSVGTGIAEQYF TGTGCCAGTAGTGTCGGGACAGGGATCGCCGAGCAGTACTTC
. TRBJ1-6 TRBV30 few 14 CAWSIKGISSPLHF TGTGCCTGGAGCATAAAGGGGATTTCGTCACCCCTCCACTTT
. TRBJ1-2 TRBV7-2 . 13 CASSLTPGGGYTF TGTGCCAGCAGCTTAACGCCAGGAGGCGGCTACACCTTC
. TRBJ2-7 TRBV6-6 . 12 CASSPQGYEQYF TGTGCCAGCAGCCCACAGGGATACGAGCAGTACTTC
TRBD1 TRBJ1-2 TRBV25-1 . 13 CASTATGVFGYTF TGTGCCAGCACAGCGACAGGGGTGTTCGGCTACACCTTC
. TRBJ2-3 TRBV2 . 15 CASSGGRINTDTQYF TGTGCCAGCAGTGGGGGCAGGATTAACACAGATACGCAGTATTTT
. TRBJ1-2 TRBV6-6 . 15 CASSYDNWANYGYTF TGTGCCAGCAGTTACGACAACTGGGCCAACTATGGCTACACCTTC
TRBD1 TRBJ2-7 TRBV10-3 . 15 CAISDVQGEIYEQYF TGTGCCATCAGTGATGTGCAGGGGGAGATCTACGAGCAGTACTTC
. TRBJ2-3 TRBV6-5 . 15 CASSYSRGYTDTQYF TGTGCCAGCAGTTACTCACGGGGATACACAGATACGCAGTATTTT
TRBD1 TRBJ1-1 TRBV15 few 15 CATSRDRQGGTEAFF TGTGCCACCAGCAGAGATCGACAGGGAGGCACTGAAGCTTTCTTT
. TRBJ1-2 TRBV6-6 . 12 CASSSPTGGYTF TGTGCCAGCAGTTCTCCGACGGGAGGCTACACCTTC
TRBD2 TRBJ2-3 TRBV7-7 . 13 CASSSLGGDTQYF TGTGCCAGCAGCTCTTTGGGGGGGGATACGCAGTATTTT
TRBD1 TRBJ1-2 TRBV7-6 few 13 CASGGGRMEGYTF TGTGCCAGCGGAGGGGGCCGTATGGAAGGCTACACCTTC
. TRBJ1-2 TRBV21-1 . 12 CASSKGTAGYTF TGTGCCAGCAGCAAGGGGACAGCCGGCTACACCTTC
TRBD2 TRBJ2-5 TRBV7-9 . 15 CASSSTSGEWETQYF TGTGCCAGCAGCTCGACTAGCGGGGAATGGGAGACCCAGTACTTC
. TRBJ1-1 TRBV6-5 once 14 CASSLSDTNTEAFF TGTGCCAGCAGTTTGTCAGACACGAACACTGAAGCTTTCTTT
TRBD2 TRBJ2-5 TRBV5-1 . 14 CASSPTSGQETQYF TGCGCCAGCAGCCCTACTAGCGGCCAAGAGACCCAGTACTTC
TRBD2 TRBJ2-7 TRBV6-5 few 15 CASSWGRGGIYEQYF TGTGCCAGCAGTTGGGGGCGGGGGGGCATATACGAGCAGTACTTC
TRBD1 TRBJ1-1 TRBV5-1 once 14 CASSLHRGNTEAFF TGCGCCAGCAGCTTGCACAGGGGCAACACTGAAGCTTTCTTT
TRBD1 TRBJ1-2 TRBV5-1 . 14 CASSLGDSNYGYTF TGCGCCAGCAGCTTGGGGGACAGTAACTATGGCTACACCTTC